This T cell receptor beta chain stems from a study of monozygotic twins with inflammatory bowel disease. Study-level results: Variability in patient repertoires may have come partly from differing immunosuppressive treatments.

The UMIs contained a 6-nucleotide sample barcode. They were added by template switching during cDNA synthesis. TCRdb reprocessed the 5' RACE reads and reports one entry per CDR3 protein, with no DNA. Recorded for this sample: about 170,000 distinct CDR3 sequences. Concerning this clonotype: Its antigen remains unknown.

The CDR3 runs to 17 residues. The germline CDR1 and CDR2 sequences are MNHEY and SVGAGI. The sequencing input was blood. V usage is TRBV6-5 and J usage is TRBJ2-3; TCRdb calls TRBD2, which cannot be checked without DNA. The source of this sequence is a human donor with ulcerative colitis or Crohn's disease, or a healthy co-twin of an affected twin (not recorded which). CDR3 in amino acids: CASSYSTSGRTTDTQYF.